The 15 T cell receptor beta chains below all came from one sample that was sequenced in a study of blood T cell repertoires in COVID-19. Some clones are missing from TCRdb's copy, which holds only in-frame ones; the method was immunoSEQ multiplex PCR. The data hold roughly 200,000 clones, with about 78% observed a single time. The sequenced sample consisted of peripheral blood. These receptors all come from a woman between 50 and 59 years old with active or convalescent COVID-19.

This chain uses TRBV18 with TRBJ2-7; D not resolved. The CDR3 sequence is 14 residues long. Germline loops: CDR1 KGHSH, CDR2 LQKENI. Trimming stripped 2 bases from V and 3 bases from J, with 11 bases between. CDR3 residues: CASSPDFLIYEQYF. In DNA form, the CDR3 reads TGTGCCAGCTCACCAGACTTCCTAATCTACGAGCAGTACTTC.

V gene TRBV5-5 combines with J gene TRBJ2-5, with D unresolved. The germline V and J ends were trimmed by 2 bases and 5 bases, with 10 bases remaining between them. This CDR3 region has 13 residues. Germline V gives CDR1 SGHKS, CDR2 YYEKEE (reference sequence). The CDR3 DNA is TGTGCCAGCAGCTTTGACCTCAGGGAGACCCAGTACTTC. Amino acids: CASSFDLRETQYF.

The chain is built from TRBV11-3 and TRBJ1-2; 8 nucleotides match TRBD1. V shed 4 bases, J shed 4 bases, and the junction held 5 bases outside the gene matches. CDR3 length equals 14 residues. Looked up from germline, CDR1 is SGHNT and CDR2 is YENEEA. The CDR3 reads CASSSQGAGYGYTF. As DNA, the CDR3 is TGTGCCAGCAGCTCCCAGGGGGCGGGCTATGGCTACACCTTC.

The gene calls are TRBV19 and TRBJ1-5, with 9 bases aligning to TRBD1. Germline lookup yields CDR1 LNHDA and CDR2 SQIVND (reference sequence). The V segment lost 6 bases and the J segment 1 base; nucleotides outside the gene matches: 4. CDR3 size: 15 residues. The DNA of the CDR3 is TGTGCCAGTAGCCATGGACAGGGGAGCAATCAGCCCCAGCATTTT. Translated, it gives CASSHGQGSNQPQHF.

This rearrangement joins TRBV6-5 to TRBJ2-1; maybe TRBD1 (5 bases). Per germline, CDR1 MNHEY and CDR2 SVGAGI. The length of the CDR3 is 14 residues. Between the trimmed V and J ends, which lost 7 bases and 0 bases, there was a span of 10 bases. The CDR3 region is CASNRKSSYNEQFF. The CDR3 bases are TGTGCCAGCAACAGGAAAAGCTCCTACAATGAGCAGTTCTTC.

The genes are TRBV2 and TRBJ2-7; D remains ambiguous. Germline V gives CDR1 SNHLY, CDR2 FYNNEI. The CDR3 sequence is 16 residues long. The germline V and J ends were trimmed by 3 bases and 3 bases, with 18 bases remaining between them. The CDR3 nucleotides read TGTGCCAGCAGTGATAGTATAGCCGGTGGTTACTACGAGCAGTACTTC. Amino acid sequence: CASSDSIAGGYYEQYF. Based on the CDR3 plus reference TRBV2 and TRBJ2-7, the full variable domain is EPEVTQTPSHQVTQMGQEVILRCVPISNHLYFYWYRQILGQKVEFLVSFYNNEISEKSEIFDDQFSVERPDGSNFTLKIRSTKLEDSAMYFCASSDSIAGGYYEQYFGPGTRLTVT.

The table lists this clone with a count of one. The chain links TRBV11-2 to TRBJ2-7, with a possible D match to TRBD2 (6 bases). The CDR3 length is 14 residues. The V gene's germline CDR1 is SGHAT and CDR2 FQNNGV. V gave up 5 bases and J gave up 2 bases, with 13 bases separating them. CDR3 sequence reads: CASSRRDLTYEQYF. CDR3 DNA sequence: TGTGCCAGCAGCCGCCGGGACTTGACCTACGAGCAGTACTTC.

V gene TRBV6-2 or TRBV6-3 combines with J gene TRBJ2-1; 15 bases fit TRBD2. The CDR3 spans 15 residues. Germline lookup yields CDR1 MNHEY and CDR2 SVGEGT. V was clipped by 5 bases and J by 4 bases; unmatched bases: 0. CDR3 coding DNA: TGTGCCAGCAGTGGACTAGCGGGGGGGTACAATGAGCAGTTCTTC. Its translation: CASSGLAGGYNEQFF.

The chain links TRBV7-3 to TRBJ2-2; D gene unclear. The CDR3 contains 14 residues. With 3 bases removed from V and 6 bases from J, the gap between germline ends came to 11 bases. Germline V gene lookup returns CDR1 SGHTA and CDR2 FQGTGA. The CDR3 DNA is TGTGCCAGCAGCTTCGACACCGCGCCCGGGGAGCTGTTTTTT. Protein sequence: CASSFDTAPGELFF.

V is TRBV18 and J is TRBJ2-5; TRBD1 might be the D (6 bases). V was pared by 4 bases and J by 5 bases, with 11 bases between. CDR3 size: 13 residues. Germline assignment: CDR1 KGHSH and CDR2 LQKENI. CDR3 in amino acids: CASSLDRRETQYF. The CDR3 DNA follows: TGTGCCAGCTCACTTGACAGGCGGGAGACCCAGTACTTC.

The rearrangement uses TRBV15 and TRBJ2-5; weak D call: TRBD2 (5 bases). This CDR3 contains 14 residues. V was trimmed by 0 bases and J by 2 bases, leaving 7 bases between them. The V gene's germline CDR1 is LNHNV and CDR2 YYDKDF (reference sequence). As DNA, the CDR3 is TGTGCCACCAGCAGAGATCGGGGTCAAGAGACCCAGTACTTC. Translation gives CATSRDRGQETQYF.

The chain recombines TRBV13 with TRBJ1-1; 10 nucleotides match TRBD1. V lost 4 bases and J lost 3; bases outside the gene matches: 5. Germline-derived CDR1 and CDR2 are PRHDT and FYEKMQ (reference sequence). This CDR3 region has 15 residues. CDR3 nucleotide sequence: TGTGCCAGCAGCTCACGGGACAGGGGACACACTGAAGCTTTCTTT. Protein sequence: CASSSRDRGHTEAFF.

The chain has TRBV5-1 and TRBJ2-7; no firm D call. The CDR3 runs 12 residues. Germline V gives CDR1 SGHRS, CDR2 YFSETQ. Trimming removed 0 bases from V and 3 bases from J, with 4 bases in between. CDR3 amino acids: CASSLDIYEQYF. CDR3 bases: TGCGCCAGCAGCTTGGACATCTACGAGCAGTACTTC.

This clone has only a few counts. The chain has TRBV28 and TRBJ2-7; tentative D call: TRBD1 (6 bases). The CDR3 consists of 14 residues. Germline V gene lookup returns CDR1 MDHEN and CDR2 SYDVKM. Trimming removed 4 bases at V and 2 bases at J, with 12 bases between. The CDR3 bases are TGTGCCAGCAGTTCCAGGGGTGTAGCCTACGAGCAGTACTTC. Translation gives CASSSRGVAYEQYF.

The rearrangement links TRBV19 to TRBJ1-6, with a weak D call TRBD1 (5 bases). V was trimmed by 4 bases and J by 0 bases, leaving 16 bases between them. The length of the CDR3 is 18 residues. Germline lookup yields CDR1 LNHDA and CDR2 SQIVND (reference sequence). The DNA of the CDR3 is TGTGCCAGTAGTACCGGGGGACTTTCGAGCTCCTATAATTCACCCCTCCACTTT. Protein: CASSTGGLSSSYNSPLHF.